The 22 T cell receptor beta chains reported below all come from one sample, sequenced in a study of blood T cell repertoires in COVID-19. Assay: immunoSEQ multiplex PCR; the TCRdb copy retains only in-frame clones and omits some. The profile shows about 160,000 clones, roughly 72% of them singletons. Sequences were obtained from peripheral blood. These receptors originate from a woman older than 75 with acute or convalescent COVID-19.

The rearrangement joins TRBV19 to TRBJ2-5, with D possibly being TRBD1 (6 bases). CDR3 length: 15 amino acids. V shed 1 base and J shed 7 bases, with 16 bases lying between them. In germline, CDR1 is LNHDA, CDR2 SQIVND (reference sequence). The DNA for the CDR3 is TGTGCCAGTAGTATAGGCACAGGGACGCGGGTGACCCAGTACTTC. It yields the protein CASSIGTGTRVTQYF.

The CDR3 reads CASSLLDNGNQPQHF. CDR3 nucleotides: TGTGCCAGCAGTTTACTCGATAATGGCAATCAGCCCCAGCATTTT. The chain carries TRBV6-6 and TRBJ1-5; D gene ambiguous. The germline V gene encodes CDR1 MNHNY and CDR2 SVGAGI (reference sequence). The CDR3 runs 15 residues. Deletions cut 4 bases from V and 2 bases from J, with 12 bases between.

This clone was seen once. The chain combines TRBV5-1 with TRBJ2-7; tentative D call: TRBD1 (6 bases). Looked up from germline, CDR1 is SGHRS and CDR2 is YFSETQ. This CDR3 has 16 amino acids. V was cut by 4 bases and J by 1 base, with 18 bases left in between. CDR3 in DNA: TGCGCCAGCAGCCCCAAGACCCGGGACAAGTCCTACGAGCAGTACTTC. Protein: CASSPKTRDKSYEQYF.

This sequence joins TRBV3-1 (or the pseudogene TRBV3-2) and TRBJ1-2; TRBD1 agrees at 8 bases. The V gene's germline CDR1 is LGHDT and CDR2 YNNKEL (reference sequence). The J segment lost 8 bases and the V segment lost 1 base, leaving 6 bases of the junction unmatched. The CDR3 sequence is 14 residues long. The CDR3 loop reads CASSQGAGGGGYTF. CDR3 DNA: TGTGCCAGCAGCCAAGGAGCAGGGGGCGGCGGCTACACCTTC.

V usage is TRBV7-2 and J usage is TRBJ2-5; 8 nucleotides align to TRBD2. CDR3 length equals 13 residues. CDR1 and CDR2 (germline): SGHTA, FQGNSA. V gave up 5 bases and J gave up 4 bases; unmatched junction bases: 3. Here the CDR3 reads CASSRGGIETQYF. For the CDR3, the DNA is TGTGCCAGCAGCCGGGGGGGCATAGAGACCCAGTACTTC.

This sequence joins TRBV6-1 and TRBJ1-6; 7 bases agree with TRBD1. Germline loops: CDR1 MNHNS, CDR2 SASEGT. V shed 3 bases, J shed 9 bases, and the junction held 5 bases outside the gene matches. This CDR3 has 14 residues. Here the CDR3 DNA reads TGTGCCAGCAGTGAGAGACAGGGTGTTTCACCCCTCCACTTT. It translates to CASSERQGVSPLHF.

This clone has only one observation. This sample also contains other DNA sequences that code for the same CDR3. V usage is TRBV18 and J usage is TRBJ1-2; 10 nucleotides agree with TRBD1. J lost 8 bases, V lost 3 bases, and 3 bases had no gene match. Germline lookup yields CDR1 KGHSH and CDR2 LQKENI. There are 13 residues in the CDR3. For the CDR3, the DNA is TGTGCCAGCTCACCCGGGACAGGGGAAGGCTACACCTTC. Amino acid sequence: CASSPGTGEGYTF.

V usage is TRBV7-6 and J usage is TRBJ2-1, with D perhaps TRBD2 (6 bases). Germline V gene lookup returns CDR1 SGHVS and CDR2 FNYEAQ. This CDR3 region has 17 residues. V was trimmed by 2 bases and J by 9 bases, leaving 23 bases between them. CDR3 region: CASSLLTSQTPTFEQFF. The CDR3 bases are TGTGCCAGCAGCTTACTGACTAGTCAAACCCCCACATTTGAGCAGTTCTTC. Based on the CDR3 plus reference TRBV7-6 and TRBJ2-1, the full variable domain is GAGVSQSPRYKVTKRGQDVALRCDPISGHVSLYWYRQALGQGPEFLTYFNYEAQQDKSGLPNDRFSAERPEGSISTLTIQRTEQRDSAMYRCASSLLTSQTPTFEQFFGPGTRLTVL.

As DNA, the CDR3 is TGTGCCAGCAGCCAAGGACGGGGAGTAGACTATGGCTACACCTTC. This sequence encodes CASSQGRGVDYGYTF. The chain combines TRBV3-1 (or the pseudogene TRBV3-2) with TRBJ1-2; no firm D call. Germline lookup yields CDR1 LGHDT and CDR2 YNNKEL (reference sequence). This CDR3 has 15 amino acids. Trimming took 1 base from V and 3 from J, leaving 12 bases between them.

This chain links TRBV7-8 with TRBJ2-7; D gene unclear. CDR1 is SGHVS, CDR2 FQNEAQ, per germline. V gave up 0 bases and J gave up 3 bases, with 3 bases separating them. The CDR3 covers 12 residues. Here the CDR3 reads CASSLAYYEQYF. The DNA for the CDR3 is TGTGCCAGCAGCTTAGCCTACTACGAGCAGTACTTC.

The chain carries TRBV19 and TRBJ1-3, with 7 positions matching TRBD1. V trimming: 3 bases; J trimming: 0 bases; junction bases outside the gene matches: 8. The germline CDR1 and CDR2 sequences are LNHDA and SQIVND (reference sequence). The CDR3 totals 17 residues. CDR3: CASSIGPGGDSGNTIYF. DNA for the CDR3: TGTGCCAGTAGTATCGGTCCAGGGGGAGACTCTGGAAACACCATATATTTT. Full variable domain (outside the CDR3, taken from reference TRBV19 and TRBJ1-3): DGGITQSPKYLFRKEGQNVTLSCEQNLNHDAMYWYRQDPGQGLRLIYYSQIVNDFQKGDIAEGYSVSREKKESFPLTVTSAQKNPTAFYLCASSIGPGGDSGNTIYFGEGSWLTVV.

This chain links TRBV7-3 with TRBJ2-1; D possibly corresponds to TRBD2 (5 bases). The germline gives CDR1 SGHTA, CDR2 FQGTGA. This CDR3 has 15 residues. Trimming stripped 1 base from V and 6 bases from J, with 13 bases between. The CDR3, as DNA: TGTGCCAGCAGCTTAATAACTAGTGTAGGCAATGAGCAGTTCTTC. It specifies CASSLITSVGNEQFF.

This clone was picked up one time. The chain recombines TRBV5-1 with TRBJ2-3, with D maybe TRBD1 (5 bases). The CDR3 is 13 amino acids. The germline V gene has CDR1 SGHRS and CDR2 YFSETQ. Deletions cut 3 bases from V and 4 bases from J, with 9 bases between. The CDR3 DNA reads TGCGCCAGCAGCTCGACAGACTCAGATACGCAGTATTTT. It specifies CASSSTDSDTQYF.

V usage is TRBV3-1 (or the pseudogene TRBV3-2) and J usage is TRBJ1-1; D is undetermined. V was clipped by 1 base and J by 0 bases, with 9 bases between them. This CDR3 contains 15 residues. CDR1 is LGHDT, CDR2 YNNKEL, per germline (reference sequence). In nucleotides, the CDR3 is TGTGCCAGCAGCCAAGGGGGAGTTTTGAACACTGAAGCTTTCTTT. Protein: CASSQGGVLNTEAFF.

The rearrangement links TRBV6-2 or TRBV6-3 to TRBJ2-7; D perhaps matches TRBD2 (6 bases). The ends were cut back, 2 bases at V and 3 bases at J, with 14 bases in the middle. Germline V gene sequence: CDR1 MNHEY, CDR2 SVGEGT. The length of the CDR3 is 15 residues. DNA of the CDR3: TGTGCCAGCAGTTACCCGGGACTGAACCGCTACGAGCAGTACTTC. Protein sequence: CASSYPGLNRYEQYF.

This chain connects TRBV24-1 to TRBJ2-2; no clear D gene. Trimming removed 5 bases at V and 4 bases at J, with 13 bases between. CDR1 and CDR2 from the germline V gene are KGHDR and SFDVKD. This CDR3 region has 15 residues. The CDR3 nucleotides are TGTGCCACCAGTGGTTCGGGTTCGGCCACCGGGGAGCTGTTTTTT. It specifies CATSGSGSATGELFF.

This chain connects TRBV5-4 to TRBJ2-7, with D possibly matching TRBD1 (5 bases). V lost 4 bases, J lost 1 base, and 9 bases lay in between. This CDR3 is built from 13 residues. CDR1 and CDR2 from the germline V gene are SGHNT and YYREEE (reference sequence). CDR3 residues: CASSQTESYEQYF. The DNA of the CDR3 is TGTGCCAGCAGCCAGACAGAGTCCTACGAGCAGTACTTC.

The CDR3 DNA reads as TGTGCCAGCAGTGACAGTGCAACTAATGAAAAACTGTTTTTT. Its translation: CASSDSATNEKLFF. This sequence joins TRBV6-1 and TRBJ1-4; D remains unclear. V was cut by 3 bases and J by 0 bases, with 5 bases left in between. Germline V gene sequence: CDR1 MNHNS, CDR2 SASEGT. This CDR3 region has 14 residues.

CDR3 sequence (DNA): TGTGCCAGCTCTCGGGACAGCGGAAACACTGAAGCTTTCTTT. Translated: CASSRDSGNTEAFF. The V call is TRBV18, the J call TRBJ1-1; the match to TRBD1 covers 7 bases. Germline V gene lookup returns CDR1 KGHSH and CDR2 LQKENI. Trimming removed 6 bases from V and 2 bases from J; junction bases left unmatched: 6. This CDR3 comprises 14 residues. The variable domain in full, completed from reference TRBV18 and TRBJ1-1, reads NAGVMQNPRHLVRRRGQEARLRCSPMKGHSHVYWYRQLPEEGLKFMVYLQKENIIDESGMPKERFSAEFPKEGPSILRIQQVVRGDSAAYFCASSRDSGNTEAFFGQGTRLTVV.

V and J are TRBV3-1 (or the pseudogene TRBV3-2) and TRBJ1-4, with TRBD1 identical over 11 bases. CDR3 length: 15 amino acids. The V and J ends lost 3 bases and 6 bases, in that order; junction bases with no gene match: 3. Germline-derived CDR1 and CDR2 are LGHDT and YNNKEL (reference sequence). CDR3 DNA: TGTGCCAGCAGCCAGGGACAGGGGGAAGATGAAAAACTGTTTTTT. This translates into CASSQGQGEDEKLFF.

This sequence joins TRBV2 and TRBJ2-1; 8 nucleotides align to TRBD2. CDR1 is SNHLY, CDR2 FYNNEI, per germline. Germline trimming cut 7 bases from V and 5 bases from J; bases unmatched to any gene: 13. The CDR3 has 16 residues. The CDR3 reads CASTYEIAGRNNEQFF. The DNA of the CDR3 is TGTGCCAGCACCTACGAAATAGCGGGACGAAACAATGAGCAGTTCTTC.

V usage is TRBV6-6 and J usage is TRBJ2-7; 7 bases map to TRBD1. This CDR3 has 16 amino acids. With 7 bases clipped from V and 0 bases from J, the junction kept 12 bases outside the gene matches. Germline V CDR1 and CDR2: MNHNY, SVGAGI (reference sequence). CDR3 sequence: CASTLNPGQSSYEQYF. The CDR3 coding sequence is TGTGCCAGCACCCTGAATCCGGGACAGAGCTCCTACGAGCAGTACTTC.